The rows below give T cell receptor beta chains drawn from one sample of a study of CD8 T cells in ankylosing spondylitis. MiXCR, run by TCRdb on the 5' RACE reads, gives a single entry per CDR3 protein. The table lists almost 250,000 distinct CDR3 sequences, 32% of them singletons. The sample was blood, either unsorted or a sorted T cell fraction (not recorded which). The receptor source for this set is a male donor with ankylosing spondylitis or in good health (not recorded which). The CDR3 runs from the conserved cysteine through the conserved F or W. The order of the fields is D gene, clone size, J gene, V gene, CDR3 DNA, CDR3 protein. The D gene is left open where the match is weak. For some rows the clone size is stated as once, few or many, or as a class when expanded; others skip it.

d_gene: NA
abundance: NA
j_gene: TRBJ1-2
v_gene: TRBV29-1
CDR3nt: TGCAGCGTTGAATGGGCATATGGCTACACCTTC
CDR3aa: CSVEWAYGYTF

d_gene: NA
abundance: few
j_gene: TRBJ2-5
v_gene: TRBV6-2/TRBV6-3
CDR3nt: TGTGCCAGCAGTTACGGTCAAGAGACCCAGTACTTC
CDR3aa: CASSYGQETQYF

d_gene: NA
abundance: few
j_gene: TRBJ2-1
v_gene: TRBV2
CDR3nt: TGTGCCAGCATGGTAGGCTCCTACAATGAGCAGTTCTTC
CDR3aa: CASMVGSYNEQFF

d_gene: TRBD2
abundance: few
j_gene: TRBJ2-1
v_gene: TRBV12-3/TRBV12-4
CDR3nt: TGTGCCAGCACACCATTCGGGAGGAATGAGCAGTTCTTC
CDR3aa: CASTPFGRNEQFF

d_gene: TRBD1
abundance: NA
j_gene: TRBJ1-2
v_gene: TRBV12-3/TRBV12-4
CDR3nt: TGTGCCAGCAGCCGGGACAGCTGGAGTTATGGCTACACCTTC
CDR3aa: CASSRDSWSYGYTF

d_gene: NA
abundance: NA
j_gene: TRBJ2-3
v_gene: TRBV5-6
CDR3nt: TGTGCCAGCAGGGGACTTGGGGAAAAAAATACGCAGTATTTT
CDR3aa: CASRGLGEKNTQYF

d_gene: TRBD2
abundance: NA
j_gene: TRBJ2-5
v_gene: TRBV10-3
CDR3nt: TGTGCCATCAGTGGGTTAGCGGGGACATCCCAAGAGACCCAGTACTTC
CDR3aa: CAISGLAGTSQETQYF

d_gene: NA
abundance: few
j_gene: TRBJ1-1
v_gene: TRBV5-1
CDR3nt: TGCGCCAGCAGCTTGGCGGGGGGGCCGAACACTGAAGCTTTCTTT
CDR3aa: CASSLAGGPNTEAFF

d_gene: NA
abundance: once
j_gene: TRBJ1-2
v_gene: TRBV12-3/TRBV12-4
CDR3nt: TGTGCCAGCAGATGGAGAGACAACTATGGCTACACCTTC
CDR3aa: CASRWRDNYGYTF

d_gene: TRBD2
abundance: once
j_gene: TRBJ2-3
v_gene: TRBV20-1
CDR3nt: TGCAGTGCCATAGCGGGGTTATACACAGATACGCAGTATTTT
CDR3aa: CSAIAGLYTDTQYF

d_gene: NA
abundance: NA
j_gene: TRBJ2-1
v_gene: TRBV20-1
CDR3nt: TGCAGTGCTAGAGATCGGCCAAACAATGAGCAGTTCTTC
CDR3aa: CSARDRPNNEQFF

d_gene: NA
abundance: NA
j_gene: TRBJ1-1
v_gene: TRBV5-1
CDR3nt: TGCGCCAGCAGTTATGACATGAACACTGAAGCTTTCTTT
CDR3aa: CASSYDMNTEAFF

d_gene: NA
abundance: few
j_gene: TRBJ1-6
v_gene: TRBV28
CDR3nt: TGTGCCAGCAGTTTATCGCAGGGCCGGTCACCCCTCCACTTT
CDR3aa: CASSLSQGRSPLHF

d_gene: NA
abundance: NA
j_gene: TRBJ2-5
v_gene: TRBV12-3/TRBV12-4
CDR3nt: TGTGCCAGCAGTACCCGGGACGACCATCAAGAGACCCAGTACTTC
CDR3aa: CASSTRDDHQETQYF

d_gene: TRBD1
abundance: NA
j_gene: TRBJ2-1
v_gene: TRBV29-1
CDR3nt: TGCAGCGTTGATGGGAGACAGGGAACGAATGAGCAGTTCTTC
CDR3aa: CSVDGRQGTNEQFF

d_gene: TRBD1
abundance: NA
j_gene: TRBJ2-7
v_gene: TRBV5-1
CDR3nt: TGCGCCAGCAGCGGTCACACAGGGGGGGAGCAGTACTTC
CDR3aa: CASSGHTGGEQYF

d_gene: TRBD2
abundance: many
j_gene: TRBJ2-3
v_gene: TRBV20-1
CDR3nt: TGCAGTGCTAGCGGCTTCGTGCGGGGGTACACAGATACGCAGTATTTT
CDR3aa: CSASGFVRGYTDTQYF

d_gene: TRBD1
abundance: NA
j_gene: TRBJ2-1
v_gene: TRBV20-1
CDR3nt: TGCAGTGCTAGTGGGGACAGGGACGAGGATTACTTCTTC
CDR3aa: CSASGDRDEDYFF

d_gene: NA
abundance: few
j_gene: TRBJ1-2
v_gene: TRBV5-4
CDR3nt: TGTGCCAGCAGCTCCCGGTCGGGGGCAAGAACCATGTTGTGGGGCTACACCTTC
CDR3aa: CASSSRSGARTMLWGYTF

d_gene: NA
abundance: few
j_gene: TRBJ1-2
v_gene: TRBV12-3/TRBV12-4
CDR3nt: TGTGCCAGCAGGCCTCTTAACTATGGCTACACCTTC
CDR3aa: CASRPLNYGYTF

d_gene: NA
abundance: few
j_gene: TRBJ2-7
v_gene: TRBV5-6
CDR3nt: TGTGCCAGCAGCTTGGCCGCGGGCCTTCGGACCTACGAGCAGTACTTC
CDR3aa: CASSLAAGLRTYEQYF

d_gene: NA
abundance: NA
j_gene: TRBJ2-1
v_gene: TRBV5-1
CDR3nt: TGCGCCAGCAGCCAAGCCGGACGAGGGAATGAGCAGTTCTTC
CDR3aa: CASSQAGRGNEQFF

d_gene: NA
abundance: once
j_gene: TRBJ2-2
v_gene: TRBV12-3/TRBV12-4
CDR3nt: TGTGCCAGCACTCTTCCTTACCTTAGGGAGCTGTTTTTT
CDR3aa: CASTLPYLRELFF

d_gene: TRBD1
abundance: NA
j_gene: TRBJ1-1
v_gene: TRBV6-5
CDR3nt: TGTGCCAGCAGTTACTCGGCAGGGGGTTTTACTGAAGCTTTCTTT
CDR3aa: CASSYSAGGFTEAFF

d_gene: TRBD2
abundance: NA
j_gene: TRBJ2-1
v_gene: TRBV10-3
CDR3nt: TGTGCCATCAGTGAGTCGTGGCGGGGGGACTACAATGAGCAGTTCTTC
CDR3aa: CAISESWRGDYNEQFF

d_gene: NA
abundance: NA
j_gene: TRBJ2-1
v_gene: TRBV11-1
CDR3nt: TGTGCCAGCAGCCCCCTCAGGGAAGAGCAGTTCTTC
CDR3aa: CASSPLREEQFF

d_gene: NA
abundance: few
j_gene: TRBJ2-2
v_gene: TRBV20-1
CDR3nt: TGCAGTGCGGGACGGAGAACCGGGGAGCTGTTTTTT
CDR3aa: CSAGRRTGELFF

d_gene: NA
abundance: NA
j_gene: TRBJ1-2
v_gene: TRBV20-1
CDR3nt: TGCAGTACGGCCTCAGGCCACTATGGCTACACCTTC
CDR3aa: CSTASGHYGYTF

d_gene: NA
abundance: NA
j_gene: TRBJ1-2
v_gene: TRBV9
CDR3nt: TGTGCCAGCAGCCTTACGGCGACGAGGTATGGCTACACCTTC
CDR3aa: CASSLTATRYGYTF

d_gene: NA
abundance: NA
j_gene: TRBJ2-5
v_gene: TRBV12-3/TRBV12-4
CDR3nt: TGTGCCAGCAGTTTAAGGACTAACCAAGAGACCCAGTACTTC
CDR3aa: CASSLRTNQETQYF

d_gene: NA
abundance: NA
j_gene: TRBJ2-7
v_gene: TRBV9
CDR3nt: TGTGCCAGCAGCGATGAACGCTACGAGCAGTACTTC
CDR3aa: CASSDERYEQYF

d_gene: NA
abundance: NA
j_gene: TRBJ2-3
v_gene: TRBV20-1
CDR3nt: TGCAGTGCTCGTCGTGGGACCTCCAAAGCGGATACGCAGTATTTT
CDR3aa: CSARRGTSKADTQYF

d_gene: TRBD1
abundance: NA
j_gene: TRBJ2-7
v_gene: TRBV6-6
CDR3nt: TGTGCCAGCAGTTTCACAGGGGAATACGAGCAGTACTTC
CDR3aa: CASSFTGEYEQYF

d_gene: NA
abundance: few
j_gene: TRBJ1-1
v_gene: TRBV20-1
CDR3nt: TGCAGTGCTAGCGCGGGGAAGGTCACTGAAGCTTTCTTT
CDR3aa: CSASAGKVTEAFF

d_gene: TRBD2
abundance: NA
j_gene: TRBJ2-3
v_gene: TRBV7-9
CDR3nt: TGTGCCAGCAGCGTACTTAGCGGGGAGGATACGCAGTATTTT
CDR3aa: CASSVLSGEDTQYF

d_gene: TRBD1
abundance: NA
j_gene: TRBJ1-6
v_gene: TRBV12-3/TRBV12-4
CDR3nt: TGTGCCAGCAGATGGACAGGGGGGAATTCACCCCTCCACTTT
CDR3aa: CASRWTGGNSPLHF

d_gene: NA
abundance: few
j_gene: TRBJ1-1
v_gene: TRBV6-5
CDR3nt: TGTGCCAGCAGTTACTCTTCAGGGGTAGGCGGTGAAGCTTTCTTT
CDR3aa: CASSYSSGVGGEAFF

d_gene: TRBD1
abundance: NA
j_gene: TRBJ1-1
v_gene: TRBV7-3
CDR3nt: TGTGCCAGCAGCGACCGGGACAGGGGGCTCGGGAACACTGAAGCTTTCTTT
CDR3aa: CASSDRDRGLGNTEAFF

d_gene: NA
abundance: few
j_gene: TRBJ1-1
v_gene: TRBV20-1
CDR3nt: TGCAGTCTTACAGAGAACACTGAAGCTTTCTTT
CDR3aa: CSLTENTEAFF

d_gene: NA
abundance: NA
j_gene: TRBJ2-1
v_gene: TRBV6-5
CDR3nt: TGTGCCAGCAGTTACTCGAGTGGCAGGGGAGTGGATGAGCAGTTCTTC
CDR3aa: CASSYSSGRGVDEQFF

d_gene: NA
abundance: NA
j_gene: TRBJ2-7
v_gene: TRBV20-1
CDR3nt: TGCAGTGCTAGAGAGGGAACAGGGCCCAATTACGAGCAGTACTTC
CDR3aa: CSAREGTGPNYEQYF

d_gene: TRBD1
abundance: NA
j_gene: TRBJ1-5
v_gene: TRBV20-1
CDR3nt: TGCAGTGCTTTGGGACAGGGTGCGCAGCCCCAGCATTTT
CDR3aa: CSALGQGAQPQHF

d_gene: TRBD2
abundance: NA
j_gene: TRBJ2-3
v_gene: TRBV12-3/TRBV12-4
CDR3nt: TGTGCCAGCAGTTTCCAGCGGGGGGGCAGAGATACGCAGTATTTT
CDR3aa: CASSFQRGGRDTQYF

d_gene: NA
abundance: NA
j_gene: TRBJ2-3
v_gene: TRBV9
CDR3nt: TGTGCCAGCAGTACAGACGGGGGGCCCGATACGCAGTATTTT
CDR3aa: CASSTDGGPDTQYF

d_gene: NA
abundance: NA
j_gene: TRBJ1-3
v_gene: TRBV10-3
CDR3nt: TGTGCCATCAGTGAGCCCTACGGTGTAAACACCATATATTTT
CDR3aa: CAISEPYGVNTIYF

d_gene: NA
abundance: NA
j_gene: TRBJ1-2
v_gene: TRBV7-8
CDR3nt: TGTGCCAGCAGCTTAAGTCTAGCTAACTATGGCTACACCTTC
CDR3aa: CASSLSLANYGYTF

d_gene: TRBD2
abundance: NA
j_gene: TRBJ2-3
v_gene: TRBV7-2
CDR3nt: TGTGCCAGCAGCTTGCGCGGGGGGGCAAGGACAGATACGCAGTATTTT
CDR3aa: CASSLRGGARTDTQYF

d_gene: TRBD1
abundance: few
j_gene: TRBJ2-1
v_gene: TRBV20-1
CDR3nt: TGCAGTGCGAATAGGGGGCGGCGGAATGAGCAGTTCTTC
CDR3aa: CSANRGRRNEQFF

d_gene: NA
abundance: few
j_gene: TRBJ2-3
v_gene: TRBV15
CDR3nt: TGTGCCACCAGCAGACCTTCGGCGGATACGCAGTATTTT
CDR3aa: CATSRPSADTQYF

d_gene: NA
abundance: many
j_gene: TRBJ2-1
v_gene: TRBV4-1
CDR3nt: TGCGCCAGCAGCCAAGATCTCGGGGGCTCCTACAATGAGCAGTTCTTC
CDR3aa: CASSQDLGGSYNEQFF

d_gene: NA
abundance: NA
j_gene: TRBJ2-7
v_gene: TRBV27
CDR3nt: TGTGCCAGCAGCCCCGACAGGTTCAACGAGCAGTACTTC
CDR3aa: CASSPDRFNEQYF

d_gene: NA
abundance: NA
j_gene: TRBJ2-2
v_gene: TRBV20-1
CDR3nt: TGCAGTGCTAAAGACGGGACCACCGGGGAGCTGTTTTTT
CDR3aa: CSAKDGTTGELFF

d_gene: TRBD1
abundance: NA
j_gene: TRBJ2-7
v_gene: TRBV27
CDR3nt: TGTGCCAGCAGTATTTCGACAGGGCTATCGGGTGAGCAGTACTTC
CDR3aa: CASSISTGLSGEQYF

d_gene: NA
abundance: once
j_gene: TRBJ1-1
v_gene: TRBV9
CDR3nt: TGTGCCAGCAGCGTAGAGCCACAGGGCTTGAACACTGAAGCTTTCTTT
CDR3aa: CASSVEPQGLNTEAFF